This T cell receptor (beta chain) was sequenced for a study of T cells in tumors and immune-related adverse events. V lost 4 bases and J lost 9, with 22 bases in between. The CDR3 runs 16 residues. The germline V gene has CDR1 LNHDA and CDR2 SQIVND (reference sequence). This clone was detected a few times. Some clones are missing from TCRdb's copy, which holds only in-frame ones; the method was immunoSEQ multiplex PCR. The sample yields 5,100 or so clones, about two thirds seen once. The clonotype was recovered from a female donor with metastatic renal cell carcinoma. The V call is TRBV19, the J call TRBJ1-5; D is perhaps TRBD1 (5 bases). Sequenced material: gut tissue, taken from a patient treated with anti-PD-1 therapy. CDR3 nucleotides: TGTGCCAGTAGTAGGGACCTTTCCGGCCTATTTGTGCCCCAGCATTTT. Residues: CASSRDLSGLFVPQHF.